Listed below are T cell receptor beta chains from one sample, sequenced in a study of CD8 T cells in Susac syndrome. Each CDR3 protein is one row after TCRdb ran MiXCR on the immunoSEQ multiplex PCR reads. The table includes about 210,000 distinct CDR3 sequences, approximately 94% detected once. The sample comprised CD4+ T cells from PBMCs. The receptors originated from a human donor with Susac syndrome. CDR3s include the opening cysteine and the closing phenylalanine or tryptophan. The D gene is left open where the match is weak.

d_call	v_call	j_call	cdr3_nt	cdr3_aa
.	TRBV29-1	TRBJ1-1	TGCAGCGTTAGCCCGCTGAACACTGAAGCTTTCTTT	CSVSPLNTEAFF
.	TRBV6-2/TRBV6-3	TRBJ1-1	TGTGCCAGCAGCAACCCTAACACTGAAGCTTTCTTT	CASSNPNTEAFF
TRBD1	TRBV9	TRBJ1-6	TGTGCCAGCAGTGTTACAGGGGCCCCCTATAATTCACCCCTCCACTTT	CASSVTGAPYNSPLHF
.	TRBV3-1	TRBJ1-1	TGTGCCAGCAGCCAAGGGAGGGGGGTTCAGGAAGCTTTCTTT	CASSQGRGVQEAFF
.	TRBV3-1	TRBJ1-2	TGTGCCAGCAGCCAAGCACATGGCTACACCTTC	CASSQAHGYTF
.	TRBV6-5	TRBJ1-2	TGTGCCAGCAGCCCGCTGGTGGGGTCGGGCTACACCTTC	CASSPLVGSGYTF
.	TRBV5-1	TRBJ2-5	TGCGCCAGCCGTCCGTCAGGGGACCAAGAGACCCAGTACTTC	CASRPSGDQETQYF
.	TRBV30	TRBJ2-1	TGTGCCTGGAGTGGCAATATAGGGGGAGTGACCAATGAGCAGTTCTTC	CAWSGNIGGVTNEQFF
.	TRBV7-2	TRBJ1-6	TGTGCCAGCAGCCCGACAGGCCGGAATTCACCCCTCCACTTT	CASSPTGRNSPLHF
TRBD2	TRBV6-1	TRBJ2-1	TGTGCCAGCGTAGCCTGGAGAGCGGGGGTAGGGAATGAGCAGTTCTTC	CASVAWRAGVGNEQFF